Sequencing of this T cell receptor (beta chain) was carried out in a study of glioma-infiltrating T cells after dendritic cell vaccination. Amplification used 60 V beta primers and 13 J beta primers. Data came from immunoSEQ multiplex PCR; TCRdb stores just in-frame clones and leaves some out. The data hold some 100,000 clones, with roughly 83% observed a single time. The clonotype was recovered from a human donor with glioblastoma. Sequenced here: blood, sampled before dendritic cell vaccination.

CDR3 nucleotides: TGTGCCAGCAGCCCCTCGGGAAGCTACAATGAGCAGTTCTTC. It specifies CASSPSGSYNEQFF. V and J are TRBV11-2 and TRBJ2-1, with TRBD2 as a possible D gene (5 bases). The CDR3 has 14 residues. Germline loops: CDR1 SGHAT, CDR2 FQNNGV. The V and J ends lost 5 bases and 3 bases respectively, with 11 bases between them.